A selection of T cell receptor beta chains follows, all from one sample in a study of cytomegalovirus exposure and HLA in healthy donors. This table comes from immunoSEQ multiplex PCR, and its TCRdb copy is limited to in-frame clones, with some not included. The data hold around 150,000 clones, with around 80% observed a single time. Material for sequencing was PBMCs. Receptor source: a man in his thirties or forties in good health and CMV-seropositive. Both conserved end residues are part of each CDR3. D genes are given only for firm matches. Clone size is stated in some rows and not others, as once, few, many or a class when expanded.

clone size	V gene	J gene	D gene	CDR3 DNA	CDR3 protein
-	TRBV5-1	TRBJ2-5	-	TGCGCCAGCAGCGGCACGGGACTCTACCAAGAGACCCAGTACTTC	CASSGTGLYQETQYF
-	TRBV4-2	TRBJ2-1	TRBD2	TGTGCCAGCAGCCAATTAGCGGGGGCCTACAATGAGCAGTTCTTC	CASSQLAGAYNEQFF
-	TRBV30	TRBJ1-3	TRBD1	TGTGCCTGGAGTGTAGGACAGGGGGCGAGACGAAACACCATATATTTT	CAWSVGQGARRNTIYF
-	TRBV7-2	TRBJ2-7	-	TGTGCCAGCAGCTTAGGCCCTGCGCGTTACGAGCAGTACTTC	CASSLGPARYEQYF
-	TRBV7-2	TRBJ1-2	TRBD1	TGTGCCAGCAGCGGAGGACCCGGGACAGGGGGCTATGGCTACACCTTC	CASSGGPGTGGYGYTF
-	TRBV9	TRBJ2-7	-	TGTGCCAGCAGCATCACAAAGGGGGGGTTCGGCGAGCAGTACTTC	CASSITKGGFGEQYF
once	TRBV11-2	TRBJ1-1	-	TGTGCCAGCAGCTCTCCCCGGGACACTGAAGCTTTCTTT	CASSSPRDTEAFF
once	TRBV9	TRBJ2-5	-	TGTGCCAGCAGCGTAGAGGCAGGGGTTCGGGAGACCCAGTACTTC	CASSVEAGVRETQYF
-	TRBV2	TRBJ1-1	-	TGTGCCAGCACCACTCGACGGCAGGCGAACACTGAAGCTTTCTTT	CASTTRRQANTEAFF
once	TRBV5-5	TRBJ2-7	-	TGTGCCAGCAGCTTCGGGGGTGCCTACGAGCAGTACTTC	CASSFGGAYEQYF
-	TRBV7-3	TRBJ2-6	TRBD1	TGTGCCAGCAGCTTGATGGGGACAGTCTCTCGCCTGACTTTC	CASSLMGTVSRLTF
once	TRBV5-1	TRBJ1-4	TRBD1	TGCGCCAGCAGCTGGGGACAGGGTGCTGATGAAAAACTGTTTTTT	CASSWGQGADEKLFF
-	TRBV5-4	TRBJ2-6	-	TGTGCCAGCAGTGTCCCTTCCTCTGGGGCCAACGTCCTGACTTTC	CASSVPSSGANVLTF
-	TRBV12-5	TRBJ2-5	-	TGTGCTAGTGATACGAGGGACCAAGAGACCCAGTACTTC	CASDTRDQETQYF
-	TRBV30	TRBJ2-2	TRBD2	TGTGCCTGGAACAGGGAGACTAGCGGGAGCACCGGGGAGCTGTTTTTT	CAWNRETSGSTGELFF
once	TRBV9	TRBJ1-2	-	TGTGCCAGCAGCGAGGGGAACTATGGCTACACCTTC	CASSEGNYGYTF
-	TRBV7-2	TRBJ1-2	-	TGTGCCAGCAGCCCCCTGCAGGCCCAAAGTGGCTACACCTTC	CASSPLQAQSGYTF
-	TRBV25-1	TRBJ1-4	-	TGTGCCAGCAGTGAATTAGAGGCGCGGGCGAATGAAAAACTGTTTTTT	CASSELEARANEKLFF
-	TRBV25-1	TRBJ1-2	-	TGTGCCAGCATGGGACTAGTGGCGGGCTACACCTTC	CASMGLVAGYTF
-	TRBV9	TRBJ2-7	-	TGTGCCAGCAGCGTAGCCCCGGACAGTAACTACGAGCAGTACTTC	CASSVAPDSNYEQYF
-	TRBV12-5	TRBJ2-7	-	TGTGCTAGTGGTTTGGTAGGGGGATACGAGCAGTACTTC	CASGLVGGYEQYF
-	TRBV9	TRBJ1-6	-	TGTGCCAGCAGCCCTAGGGGCTCCTATAATTCACCCCTCCACTTT	CASSPRGSYNSPLHF
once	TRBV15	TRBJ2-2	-	TGTGCCACCAGCAGAGGTCCTCTGTCGGCGGGATCCGGGGAGCTGTTTTTT	CATSRGPLSAGSGELFF
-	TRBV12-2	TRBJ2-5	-	TGTGCAAGTCGCTTAGCGTGTCCCCCGGAGGGAGAGACCCAGTACTTC	CASRLACPPEGETQYF
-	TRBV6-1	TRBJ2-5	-	TGTGCCAGCAGTAGCCTAGGGAAGGGGGAGACCCAGTACTTC	CASSSLGKGETQYF
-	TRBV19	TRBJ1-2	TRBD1	TGTGCCAGTGTGGGACAGCCGAACTATGGCTACACCTTC	CASVGQPNYGYTF
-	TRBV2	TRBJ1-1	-	TGTGCCAGCTCCACCCGGGGCACTGAAGCTTTCTTT	CASSTRGTEAFF
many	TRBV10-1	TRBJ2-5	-	TGCGCCAGCAGTGAGGCAGGGGCGAACGGAGAGACCCAGTACTTC	CASSEAGANGETQYF
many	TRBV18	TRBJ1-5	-	TGTGCCAGCTCACCTACAGATTATCAGCCCCAGCATTTT	CASSPTDYQPQHF
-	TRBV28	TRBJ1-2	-	TGTGCCAGCAGCCTAGGGGGGGGGAATTCCTACTATGGCTACACCTTC	CASSLGGGNSYYGYTF
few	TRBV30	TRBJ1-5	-	TGTGCCTGGAGTCCCCCAACAGGGAACTATCAGCCCCAGCATTTT	CAWSPPTGNYQPQHF
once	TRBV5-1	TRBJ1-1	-	TGCGCCAGCAGCTTGGGCCACTCAAATCTGAACACTGAAGCTTTCTTT	CASSLGHSNLNTEAFF
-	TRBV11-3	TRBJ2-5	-	TGTGCCAGCAGCTCTGGGGAGGGGGCCCAGTACTTC	CASSSGEGAQYF
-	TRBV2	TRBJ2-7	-	TGTGCCAGCAGTGGGACAGTTCACTCCTACGAGCAGTACTTC	CASSGTVHSYEQYF
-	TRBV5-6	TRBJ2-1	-	TGTGCCAGCACCCCGACGCGGGGGCTCTCCTACAATGAGCAGTTCTTC	CASTPTRGLSYNEQFF
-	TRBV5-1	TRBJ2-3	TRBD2	TGCGCCAGCAGCCCCGGACTAGCGGTTAGCACAGATACGCAGTATTTT	CASSPGLAVSTDTQYF
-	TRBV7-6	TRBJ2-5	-	TGTGCCAGCAGCTTAAGAGACCAAGAGACCCAGTACTTC	CASSLRDQETQYF
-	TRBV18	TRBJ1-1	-	TGTGCCAGCTCACCAGCACAGGGAATCACTGAAGCTTTCTTT	CASSPAQGITEAFF
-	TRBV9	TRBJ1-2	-	TGTGCCAGCAGCGACACAGGCGAATTTAACTATGGCTACACCTTC	CASSDTGEFNYGYTF
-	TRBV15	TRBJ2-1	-	TGTGCCACCAGCACTCCACTTAAACCCTACAATGAGCAGTTCTTC	CATSTPLKPYNEQFF
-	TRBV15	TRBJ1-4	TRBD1	TGTGCCACCAGCGACTTGGGGACAGGGAATGAAAAACTGTTTTTT	CATSDLGTGNEKLFF
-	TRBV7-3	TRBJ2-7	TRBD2	TGTGCCAGCAGCTCCTGGGGACTAGCGGAAGCCCCAGACGAGCAGTACTTC	CASSSWGLAEAPDEQYF
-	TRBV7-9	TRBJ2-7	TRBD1	TGTGCCAGCAGCCCAGGGGGTTCCTACGAGCAGTACTTC	CASSPGGSYEQYF